These 26 T cell receptor beta chains were sequenced from one sample in a study of blood T cell repertoires in COVID-19. The data were produced by immunoSEQ multiplex PCR, yet TCRdb's version contains in-frame clones alone and is incomplete. The sample consists of a few hundred thousand clones, around 82% of them appearing once. Specimen: peripheral blood. The receptors were sampled from a woman between 50 and 59 years old with acute or convalescent COVID-19.

The chain recombines TRBV30 with TRBJ1-1; TRBD1 matches at 9 bases. The CDR3 consists of 14 residues. Germline-derived CDR1 and CDR2 are GTSNPN and SVGIG (reference sequence). Trimming took 2 bases from V and 8 from J; bases not matched to a gene: 9. The CDR3 DNA reads TGTGCCTGGAGTTACACAGGGGGCCTAAGGGAAGCTTTCTTT. Translated: CAWSYTGGLREAFF.

To note about this clone: Distinct nucleotide sequences in the sample also encode this CDR3. The genes are TRBV2 and TRBJ2-2; TRBD1 is a possible D gene (6 bases). This CDR3 region has 14 residues. V shed 2 bases and J shed 3 bases, with 7 bases lying between them. Germline V lookup: CDR1 SNHLY, CDR2 FYNNEI. The CDR3 DNA reads as TGTGCCAGCAGTGAAAACAGGGACACCGGGGAGCTGTTTTTT. Translated: CASSENRDTGELFF.

The J gene is TRBJ2-1, the V gene TRBV2; D is possibly TRBD2 (5 bases). CDR3 length: 12 residues. Deletions cut 3 bases from V and 7 bases from J, with 7 bases between. CDR1 is SNHLY and CDR2 is FYNNEI in the germline V gene. Here the CDR3 DNA reads TGTGCCAGCAGTGATCGGGGTAATGAGCAGTTCTTC. Translating gives CASSDRGNEQFF. Filled out from reference TRBV2 and TRBJ2-1, the complete variable domain reads EPEVTQTPSHQVTQMGQEVILRCVPISNHLYFYWYRQILGQKVEFLVSFYNNEISEKSEIFDDQFSVERPDGSNFTLKIRSTKLEDSAMYFCASSDRGNEQFFGPGTRLTVL.

The gene calls are TRBV20-1 and TRBJ1-6; 7 bases align to TRBD1. Germline assignment: CDR1 DFQATT and CDR2 SNEGSKA (reference sequence). After removal of 3 bases from V and 7 bases from J, the junction contained 15 bases not matched to a gene. This CDR3 contains 17 residues. The DNA of the CDR3 is TGCAGTGCTAGTCGGTTCCCTTCAGCCAGGGGGAATTCACCCCTCCACTTT. Amino acids: CSASRFPSARGNSPLHF.

The gene calls are TRBV30 and TRBJ1-2; D call uncertain. Trimming removed 0 bases at V and 4 bases at J, with 9 bases between. The CDR3 totals 13 residues. Germline CDR1 reads GTSNPN; CDR2 reads SVGIG (reference sequence). CDR3 sequence reads: CAWSVRAFYGYTF. The CDR3 DNA reads as TGTGCCTGGAGTGTACGAGCGTTCTATGGCTACACCTTC.

The rearrangement links TRBV4-1 to TRBJ2-3; D remains unclear. V lost 1 base and J lost 6, with 8 bases in between. This CDR3 has 13 amino acids. CDR1 is MGHRA and CDR2 is YSYEKL in the germline V gene. The CDR3 here is CASSQGWLDTQYF. The CDR3, as DNA: TGCGCCAGCAGCCAAGGGTGGCTGGATACGCAGTATTTT.

This clone was detected only once. The rearrangement uses TRBV5-4 and TRBJ2-1; 11 bases map to TRBD1. CDR1 SGHNT and CDR2 YYREEE come from the germline V gene (reference sequence). The CDR3 has 15 residues. V dropped 3 bases and J dropped 7; count of bases not matched to a gene: 6. The CDR3 spells CASSSIGTGGNEQFF. In nucleotides, the CDR3 is TGTGCCAGCAGCTCAATAGGGACAGGGGGAAATGAGCAGTTCTTC.

The chain has TRBV5-4 and TRBJ1-4; no clear D. Germline CDR1 and CDR2: SGHNT and YYREEE (reference sequence). The CDR3 loop spans 13 amino acids. Trimming took 2 bases from V and 8 from J, leaving 10 bases between them. The CDR3 coding sequence is TGTGCCAGCAGCTTCGATGTCCGGGAAAAACTGTTTTTT. Its protein is CASSFDVREKLFF.

Here the CDR3 reads CASSLVAALNTEAFF. CDR3 bases: TGTGCCAGCAGCTTAGTTGCGGCACTGAACACTGAAGCTTTCTTT. The rearrangement joins TRBV11-2 to TRBJ1-1; no clear D gene. The germline V and J ends were trimmed by 1 base and 0 bases, with 9 bases remaining between them. Germline V gene lookup returns CDR1 SGHAT and CDR2 FQNNGV. The length of the CDR3 is 15 residues.

The rearrangement joins TRBV6-2 or TRBV6-3 to TRBJ1-2; no clear D gene. Trimming cost V 7 bases and J 5 bases, with 17 bases left between them. Germline loops: CDR1 MNHEY, CDR2 SVGEGT. The CDR3 length is 14 residues. The CDR3 loop reads CASNPGETVYGYTF. The CDR3 nucleotides are TGTGCCAGCAACCCCGGGGAGACGGTTTATGGCTACACCTTC.

This clone was picked up one time. This chain links TRBV7-6 with TRBJ2-2, with 8 bases identical to TRBD2. CDR1 SGHVS and CDR2 FNYEAQ come from the germline V gene. Trimming took 2 bases from V and 5 from J; bases not matched to a gene: 1. The CDR3 sequence is 14 residues long. The CDR3 bases are TGTGCCAGCAGCTTACAGCGGGAGACCGGGGAGCTGTTTTTT. This codes for CASSLQRETGELFF.

The V gene is TRBV2, the J gene TRBJ1-6, with no clear D. The CDR3 loop spans 16 amino acids. Germline lookup yields CDR1 SNHLY and CDR2 FYNNEI. Trimming left V 5 bases short and J 0 bases short, with 11 bases between. The DNA of the CDR3 is TGTGCCAGCAGTCGTACCTGGAGCTCCTATAATTCACCCCTCCACTTT. Protein sequence: CASSRTWSSYNSPLHF.

The chain uses TRBV10-2 and TRBJ1-5; 7 bases map to TRBD1. The V and J ends lost 6 bases and 0 bases, in that order; junction bases with no gene match: 5. Germline V CDR1 and CDR2: WSHSY, SAAADI. The CDR3 has 15 residues. CDR3 DNA sequence: TGCGCCAGCAGCGACAGGGAACCTAGCAATCAGCCCCAGCATTTT. Translation: CASSDREPSNQPQHF.

The chain combines TRBV19 with TRBJ2-4; no clear D. V was pared by 4 bases and J by 0 bases, with 7 bases between. CDR1 is LNHDA and CDR2 is SQIVND in the germline V gene (reference sequence). CDR3 size: 14 residues. CDR3 amino acids: CASSTRLAKNIQYF. Here the CDR3 DNA reads TGTGCCAGTAGTACGAGGTTAGCCAAAAACATTCAGTACTTC.

This chain links TRBV7-3 with TRBJ2-1, with 8 bases that match TRBD2. Unmatched junction bases numbered 5, after V lost 5 bases and J lost 2 bases. This CDR3 is built from 15 residues. Germline assignment: CDR1 SGHTA and CDR2 FQGTGA. The CDR3 spells CASSAIAGTYNEQFF. CDR3 DNA: TGTGCCAGCAGCGCCATAGCGGGAACCTACAATGAGCAGTTCTTC.

This clone was counted once. This chain links TRBV10-3 with TRBJ1-4; 7 bases fit TRBD1. Per germline, CDR1 ENHRY and CDR2 SYGVKD. The V gene end was trimmed by 10 bases and the J gene end by 4 bases; junction bases not matched to a gene: 12. This CDR3 contains 15 residues. CDR3 DNA: TGTGCCACGGGCTCCAGGGGGACGGGTAATGAAAAACTGTTTTTT. Residues: CATGSRGTGNEKLFF.

The chain uses TRBV7-2 and TRBJ2-1; no clear D. This CDR3 spans 12 amino acids. The V gene lost 2 bases and the J gene lost 7 bases, with 6 bases spanning the gap. Germline CDR1 reads SGHTA; CDR2 reads FQGNSA. The CDR3 spells CASSLYANEQFF. DNA for the CDR3: TGTGCCAGCAGCTTATATGCGAATGAGCAGTTCTTC.

The chain combines TRBV6-5 with TRBJ2-6, with D hard to call. Germline loops: CDR1 MNHEY, CDR2 SVGAGI. The CDR3 sequence is 15 residues long. V lost 5 bases and J lost 0, with 8 bases in between. In nucleotides, the CDR3 is TGTGCCAGCAGTCGCGGATACTCTGGGGCCAACGTCCTGACTTTC. This encodes CASSRGYSGANVLTF.

J is TRBJ2-1 and V is TRBV7-7; TRBD2 matches 15 bases. CDR3 length equals 16 residues. J gave up 6 bases and V 3 bases, and 3 bases lay outside the gene matches. CDR1 and CDR2 (germline): SSHAT, FNYEAQ (reference sequence). The CDR3 DNA is TGTGCCAGCAGCTTGGGACTAGCGGGGGGTGCCAATGAGCAGTTCTTC. Encoded protein: CASSLGLAGGANEQFF. Together with reference TRBV7-7 and TRBJ2-1, the CDR3 gives the full variable domain: GAGVSQSPRYKVTKRGQDVTLRCDPISSHATLYWYQQALGQGPEFLTYFNYEAQPDKSGLPSDRFSAERPEGSISTLTIQRTEQRDSAMYRCASSLGLAGGANEQFFGPGTRLTVL.

The chain joins TRBV28 to TRBJ1-4; 7 bases match TRBD1. Unmatched junction bases numbered 6, after V lost 5 bases and J lost 3 bases. The CDR3 covers 15 residues. Germline V gene data show CDR1 as MDHEN and CDR2 as SYDVKM. Here the CDR3 reads CASSTPGTANEKLFF. Here the CDR3 DNA reads TGTGCCAGCAGTACTCCCGGGACAGCTAATGAAAAACTGTTTTTT. The variable domain in full, completed from reference TRBV28 and TRBJ1-4, reads DVKVTQSSRYLVKRTGEKVFLECVQDMDHENMFWYRQDPGLGLRLIYFSYDVKMKEKGDIPEGYSVSREKKERFSLILESASTNQTSMYLCASSTPGTANEKLFFGSGTQLSVL.

The chain combines TRBV21-1 with TRBJ1-1; the D call in the table, TRBD1, was not verified against the DNA. TRBV21-1 constitutes a pseudogene. This CDR3 contains 17 residues. CDR3 bases: TGTGCCAGCACCGAGGACAGGGGAGGAATCTTGAACACTGAAGCTTTCTTT. Protein: CASTEDRGGILNTEAFF.

The chain employs TRBV12-5 and TRBJ2-7; D not certain. The CDR3 has 12 residues. The germline CDR1 and CDR2 sequences are LGHNT and FRNRAP. V lost 1 base to trimming and J lost 4 bases, with 5 bases between them. In nucleotides, the CDR3 is TGTGCTAGTGGTTTGGACAGATACGAGCAGTACGTC. Encoded protein: CASGLDRYEQYV.

This chain joins TRBV7-9 and TRBJ1-2; 7 positions agree with TRBD1. V lost 8 bases and J lost 7; bases outside the gene matches: 19. CDR1 is SEHNR and CDR2 is FQNEAQ in the germline V gene (reference sequence). The CDR3 has 16 amino acids. CDR3 region: CASYRALTGYLSGYTF. In nucleotides, the CDR3 is TGTGCCAGCTACCGCGCCCTGACAGGGTACCTGAGTGGCTACACCTTC.

CDR3 residues: CASTGGGDMNTEAFF. The CDR3 nucleotides read TGCGCCAGCACCGGCGGAGGGGATATGAACACTGAAGCTTTCTTT. The rearrangement links TRBV5-1 to TRBJ1-1; D is perhaps TRBD1 (5 bases). This CDR3 region has 15 residues. CDR1 and CDR2 from the germline V gene are SGHRS and YFSETQ. V lost 6 bases to trimming and J lost 0 bases, with 15 bases between them.

V usage is TRBV24-1 and J usage is TRBJ2-4; D is possibly TRBD2 (5 bases). The germline V gene has CDR1 KGHDR and CDR2 SFDVKD. V shed 3 bases and J shed 8 bases, with 16 bases lying between them. CDR3 length: 15 amino acids. DNA for the CDR3: TGTGCCACCAGTGATGGGGAGCTGGGAGCGGACATTCAGTACTTC. Protein sequence: CATSDGELGADIQYF.

This chain uses TRBV5-1 with TRBJ2-5; either TRBD1 or TRBD2 may supply D (6 bases each). This CDR3 spans 13 amino acids. Germline V gives CDR1 SGHRS, CDR2 YFSETQ. Trimming removed 4 bases from V and 5 bases from J, with 12 bases in between. The CDR3 sequence is CASSLGGQETQYF. DNA of the CDR3: TGCGCCAGCAGCCTGGGGGGCCAGGAGACCCAGTACTTC.